These T cell receptor beta chains were read from a single sample in a study of T cell responses to AZD1222 COVID-19 vaccine. The repertoire was sequenced with immunoSEQ multiplex PCR; TCRdb's copy has only in-frame clones and lacks some. The data show roughly 160,000 clones, just under 95% seen once. The sample in question was peripheral blood, obtained on day 0 of AZD1222 vaccination. The receptors stem from an adult in good health. The CDR3 runs from the conserved cysteine through the conserved F or W. Each record gives: J gene, V gene, clone size, D gene, CDR3 protein, CDR3 DNA. The D gene is left open where the match is weak. A clone size is listed for some rows: how often the clone was seen (once, few, many), or a class if it is expanded.

TRBJ1-4	TRBV4-3	-	-	CASSQGQKADEKLFF	TGCGCCAGCAGCCAAGGACAGAAGGCGGATGAAAAACTGTTTTTT
TRBJ1-1	TRBV5-1	-	TRBD1	CASSTGQGNTEAFF	TGCGCCAGCAGCACGGGACAGGGGAACACTGAAGCTTTCTTT
TRBJ1-2	TRBV2	-	TRBD1	CASSETGTGQDYGYTF	TGTGCCAGCAGCGAAACCGGGACAGGGCAAGACTATGGCTACACCTTC
TRBJ1-1	TRBV2	-	-	CASSDGANTEAFF	TGTGCCAGCAGTGACGGGGCGAACACTGAAGCTTTCTTT
TRBJ1-2	TRBV7-9	-	-	CASSLGGLNYGYTF	TGTGCCAGCAGCCTCGGAGGGCTGAACTATGGCTACACCTTC
TRBJ2-2	TRBV29-1	-	TRBD2	CSVQVLAGDTGELFF	TGCAGCGTACAGGTGCTAGCGGGGGACACCGGGGAGCTGTTTTTT
TRBJ2-7	TRBV7-9	-	TRBD1	CASSSLTGTYEQYF	TGTGCCAGCAGCTCGTTGACAGGGACCTACGAGCAGTACTTC
TRBJ2-5	TRBV7-2	-	-	CASSPSRTSGAQYF	TGTGCCAGCAGCCCCTCTAGAACCTCCGGGGCCCAGTACTTC
TRBJ2-7	TRBV6-2/TRBV6-3	-	TRBD1	CASSYSTGQGYEQYF	TGTGCCAGCAGTTACTCGACCGGACAGGGGTACGAGCAGTACTTC
TRBJ1-5	TRBV4-1	-	-	CASSQNDKAGNQPQHF	TGCGCCAGCAGCCAAAACGATAAGGCGGGCAATCAGCCCCAGCATTTT
TRBJ1-2	TRBV28	few	-	CASSFRRLGYGYTF	TGTGCCAGCAGCTTCAGGCGGTTGGGCTATGGCTACACCTTC
TRBJ2-6	TRBV9	-	-	CASSVMSGANVLTF	TGTGCCAGCAGCGTCATGTCTGGGGCCAACGTCCTGACTTTC
TRBJ1-5	TRBV7-6	-	TRBD1	CASSSSTQGNQPQHF	TGTGCCAGCAGCTCCTCCACACAGGGGAATCAGCCCCAGCATTTT
TRBJ1-4	TRBV2	-	-	CASSEPAVEKLFF	TGTGCCAGCAGTGAACCGGCAGTTGAAAAACTGTTTTTT
TRBJ2-7	TRBV16	-	-	CASSQSGTAYEQYF	TGTGCCAGCAGCCAATCCGGTACGGCTTACGAGCAGTACTTC
TRBJ1-2	TRBV2	-	TRBD1	CASSELDRGVYGYTF	TGTGCCAGCAGTGAACTAGACAGGGGGGTCTATGGCTACACCTTC
TRBJ2-2	TRBV7-9	-	-	CASSPLVTGELFF	TGTGCCAGCAGCCCCCTTGTCACCGGGGAGCTGTTTTTT
TRBJ2-3	TRBV24-1	-	-	CATSDFKDTQYF	TGTGCCACCAGTGATTTCAAAGATACGCAGTATTTT
TRBJ1-2	TRBV9	few	TRBD1	CASSAHLSEGQGSYGYTF	TGTGCCAGCAGCGCTCACCTTTCTGAGGGACAGGGCAGCTATGGCTACACCTTC
TRBJ1-5	TRBV9	-	-	CASSVEGRHNQPQHF	TGTGCCAGCAGCGTAGAGGGACGCCATAATCAGCCCCAGCATTTT
TRBJ1-1	TRBV11-3	-	-	CASSLYGNTEAFF	TGTGCCAGCAGCTTATACGGGAACACTGAAGCTTTCTTT
TRBJ2-1	TRBV7-6	-	-	CASSLELLGHSIGTQFF	TGTGCCAGCAGCTTAGAACTTCTAGGGCACTCGATCGGAACGCAGTTCTTC
TRBJ2-6	TRBV4-2	-	-	CASSGDTGSGANVLTF	TGTGCCAGCAGCGGGGATACAGGGTCAGGGGCCAACGTCCTGACTTTC
TRBJ1-5	TRBV7-2	once	-	CASSLGSQPQHF	TGTGCCAGCAGCTTAGGTTCTCAGCCCCAGCATTTT
TRBJ2-3	TRBV3-1/TRBV3-2	-	-	CASSHYTDTQYF	TGTGCCAGCAGCCATTACACAGATACGCAGTATTTT
TRBJ2-1	TRBV9	-	-	CASSGPSRASYNEQFF	TGTGCCAGCAGCGGGCCCTCCCGGGCATCCTACAATGAGCAGTTCTTC
TRBJ1-3	TRBV10-3	once	-	CAISLDNSGNTIYF	TGTGCCATCAGCCTCGACAACTCTGGAAACACCATATATTTT
TRBJ1-1	TRBV7-9	-	-	CASSLVGGGPRAFF	TGTGCCAGCAGCTTAGTGGGCGGCGGCCCGAGGGCTTTCTTT
TRBJ1-1	TRBV27	-	-	CASSLLGGSGTEAFF	TGTGCCAGCAGTTTATTGGGGGGCTCGGGCACTGAAGCTTTCTTT
TRBJ2-5	TRBV30	-	-	CAWRTGSSGETQYF	TGTGCCTGGAGGACCGGATCCTCTGGCGAGACCCAGTACTTC
TRBJ1-5	TRBV6-1	-	TRBD1	CASSASTQGAWQPQHF	TGTGCCAGCAGTGCTAGCACACAGGGGGCGTGGCAGCCCCAGCATTTT
TRBJ1-5	TRBV5-1	-	-	CASSLEGVGHQPQHF	TGCGCCAGCAGCTTGGAAGGAGTCGGCCATCAGCCCCAGCATTTT
TRBJ1-5	TRBV19	-	-	CASSIDGTGSPQHF	TGTGCCAGTAGTATAGACGGAACAGGGAGCCCCCAGCATTTT
TRBJ1-2	TRBV5-6	-	-	CASSLRGPANYGYTF	TGTGCCAGCAGCTTGAGAGGACCCGCTAACTATGGCTACACCTTC
TRBJ2-1	TRBV11-2	-	-	CASSLGRWNNEQFF	TGTGCCAGCAGCTTAGGGAGATGGAACAATGAGCAGTTCTTC
TRBJ1-4	TRBV30	-	-	CAWSVQQLNEKLFF	TGTGCCTGGAGTGTACAACAGCTTAATGAAAAACTGTTTTTT
TRBJ1-4	TRBV7-2	-	-	CASSLGGFGEKLFF	TGTGCCAGCAGCTTAGGAGGGTTTGGAGAAAAACTGTTTTTT
TRBJ2-5	TRBV29-1	once	-	CSVAEGRGGETQYF	TGCAGCGTCGCCGAGGGGCGGGGAGGTGAGACCCAGTACTTC
TRBJ2-5	TRBV18	-	-	CASSPPTRAETQYF	TGTGCCAGCTCACCACCCACCAGGGCCGAGACCCAGTACTTC
TRBJ1-1	TRBV15	-	TRBD1	CATSRDMGTGTGHEAFF	TGTGCCACCAGCAGAGATATGGGAACCGGGACAGGGCATGAAGCTTTCTTT
TRBJ1-5	TRBV4-2	once	-	CASSQGQENQPQHF	TGTGCCAGCAGCCAAGGGCAGGAAAATCAGCCCCAGCATTTT
TRBJ2-1	TRBV18	-	TRBD1	CASSFDRGSYNEQFF	TGTGCCAGCTCATTTGACAGGGGTTCTTACAATGAGCAGTTCTTC
TRBJ1-2	TRBV5-5	-	TRBD1	CASSLELQGVKGYTF	TGTGCCAGCAGCTTGGAATTGCAGGGGGTGAAGGGCTACACCTTC
TRBJ2-7	TRBV27	-	TRBD1	CASSVQGAYEQYF	TGTGCCAGCAGCGTACAGGGGGCCTACGAGCAGTACTTC
TRBJ1-5	TRBV2	-	-	CASSETGIQPQHF	TGTGCCAGCAGTGAGACTGGGATTCAGCCCCAGCATTTT
TRBJ2-1	TRBV3-1/TRBV3-2	-	-	CASSQDEAAVVGNEQFF	TGTGCCAGCAGCCAAGATGAGGCGGCGGTGGTGGGCAATGAGCAGTTCTTC